This is a list of T cell receptor beta chains from one sample in a study of CD8+ T cells in alopecia areata. Assay used: immunoSEQ multiplex PCR; TCRdb lists only in-frame clones, some missing. The table has more than 100,000 clones, approximately 58% seen once; the top ten hold 3.5% to 5%. The sample in question was CD4+ T cells sorted from blood, obtained at week 0. Receptor source: a human donor with alopecia areata. Each CDR3 is given with its conserved first and last residue. D genes are given only for firm matches. Rows give clone size only sometimes, using once, few, many, or a class for an expanded clone.

NA | TRBJ1-1 | NA | TRBV18 | TGTGCCAGCTCACCCAACGATGGGGGGACGAACACTGAAGCTTTCTTT | CASSPNDGGTNTEAFF
NA | TRBJ1-3 | NA | TRBV28 | TGTGCCAGCTCAGGGATTAGCTCTGGAAACACCATATATTTT | CASSGISSGNTIYF
few | TRBJ2-2 | TRBD1 | TRBV7-2 | TGTGCCAGCAGAGGACAGGGGGCGGGCACCGGGGAGCTGTTTTTT | CASRGQGAGTGELFF
NA | TRBJ2-1 | TRBD2 | TRBV6-5 | TGTGCCAGCAGCCTGAGCGGGGGGGCTTACAATGAGCAGTTCTTC | CASSLSGGAYNEQFF
few | TRBJ1-5 | TRBD1 | TRBV6-5 | TGTGCCAGCAGCCGCGACAGGGGGCCTCAGCCCCAGCATTTT | CASSRDRGPQPQHF
NA | TRBJ2-5 | NA | TRBV15 | TGTGCCACCAGCAGAGGTCTTCAAGAGACCCAGTACTTC | CATSRGLQETQYF
NA | TRBJ1-1 | NA | TRBV4-2 | TGTGCCAGCAGCCAAGAATTTTCAGCTTTCTTT | CASSQEFSAFF
NA | TRBJ2-1 | TRBD1 | TRBV11-1 | TGTGCCAGCAGCTTCACAGGGGGCGTTGAGCAGTTCTTC | CASSFTGGVEQFF
NA | TRBJ1-5 | NA | TRBV10-3 | TGTGCCATCAGCCCGGGAGGCGGCGACAATCAGCCCCAGCATTTT | CAISPGGGDNQPQHF
NA | TRBJ2-5 | TRBD1 | TRBV5-1 | TGCGCCAGCAGCCCTGGACAGGGCTCCGAGACCCAGTACTTC | CASSPGQGSETQYF
NA | TRBJ1-5 | NA | TRBV2 | TGTGCCAGCAGTGAAGAGGCATATAGCAATCAGCCCCAGCATTTT | CASSEEAYSNQPQHF
NA | TRBJ2-7 | NA | TRBV5-1 | TGCGCCAGCAGCTTGGAATGGTCTGACGAGCAGTACTTC | CASSLEWSDEQYF
NA | TRBJ2-2 | TRBD1 | TRBV5-6 | TGTGCCAGCAACGGACAGGCGGCGAACACCGGGGAGCTGTTTTTT | CASNGQAANTGELFF
few | TRBJ2-4 | NA | TRBV19 | TGTGCCAGTAGTACGCGGGGACACAAAGTAAACATTCAGTACTTC | CASSTRGHKVNIQYF
NA | TRBJ2-1 | NA | TRBV5-4 | TGTGCCAGCAGCCCGGCCTTACCCCTAGGGGGCTCCTACAATGAGCAGTTCTTC | CASSPALPLGGSYNEQFF
NA | TRBJ1-1 | TRBD1 | TRBV2 | TGTGCCAGCAGTGCGGGACAGGGAGGTGGTGAAGCTTTCTTT | CASSAGQGGGEAFF
NA | TRBJ1-1 | NA | TRBV30 | TGTGCCTGGAGTGTGCAGGGACGCACTGAAGCTTTCTTT | CAWSVQGRTEAFF
few | TRBJ1-2 | NA | TRBV29-1 | TGCAGCGTTGTCACGGGGCTTGGCTACACCTTC | CSVVTGLGYTF
NA | TRBJ2-5 | TRBD1 | TRBV10-3 | TGTGCCATCAGTGAGCCGGGACAGGGAGGAGAGACCCAGTACTTC | CAISEPGQGGETQYF
few | TRBJ2-2 | TRBD1 | TRBV30 | TGTGCCTGGAAACGGCAGGGGGCCACCGGGGAGCTGTTTTTT | CAWKRQGATGELFF
NA | TRBJ2-1 | TRBD2 | TRBV18 | TGTGCCAGCTCACCAGGTCCCCCAGGACTAGCGGATTACAATGAGCAGTTCTTC | CASSPGPPGLADYNEQFF
NA | TRBJ1-2 | NA | TRBV5-4 | TGTGCCAGCACCAATCAGGACGCTGGGTGGTATGGCTACACCTTC | CASTNQDAGWYGYTF
NA | TRBJ2-3 | NA | TRBV6-5 | TGTGCCAGCACCGCACCCGGGACAAGCAATCAGTATTTT | CASTAPGTSNQYF
NA | TRBJ1-5 | NA | TRBV15 | TGTGCCACCAGCAGAGATGGAGGTCAGCCCCAGCATTTT | CATSRDGGQPQHF
NA | TRBJ2-7 | NA | TRBV27 | TGTGCCAGCAGTTTACGGTCGGGGGACTACGAGCAGTACTTC | CASSLRSGDYEQYF
NA | TRBJ2-3 | NA | TRBV7-9 | TGTGCCAGCAGCTTAGACGGCACAGATACGCAGTATTTT | CASSLDGTDTQYF
NA | TRBJ1-4 | TRBD1 | TRBV25-1 | TGTGCCAGCAGTGACTGGACAGGTCTTAATGAAAAACTGTTTTTT | CASSDWTGLNEKLFF
few | TRBJ2-5 | NA | TRBV25-1 | TGTGCCAGCAGTGAATCGGGGAGTAAGACCCAGTACTTC | CASSESGSKTQYF
NA | TRBJ2-7 | TRBD1 | TRBV7-2 | TGTGCCAGCAGCCCACCGCTGACAGGGTCCGAGCAGTACTTC | CASSPPLTGSEQYF
NA | TRBJ2-5 | NA | TRBV7-2 | TGTGCCAGCAGCTTACAGGGGCAGGGCCTGGAGACCCAGTACTTC | CASSLQGQGLETQYF
NA | TRBJ2-2 | NA | TRBV7-2 | TGTGCCAGCAGCTTATCAGGGGACACCGGGGAGCTGTTTTTT | CASSLSGDTGELFF
NA | TRBJ1-6 | TRBD1 | TRBV4-1 | TGCGCCAGCAGCCAAAGCAGGACAGGGGATTCACCCCTCCACTTT | CASSQSRTGDSPLHF
NA | TRBJ1-2 | NA | TRBV7-2 | TGTGCCAGCAGCTTCCAGGGGCGCCCCTATGGCTACACCTTC | CASSFQGRPYGYTF
NA | TRBJ1-2 | TRBD1 | TRBV2 | TGTGCCAGCAGTGAAGACAGGGGGCGCGGCTACACCTTC | CASSEDRGRGYTF
few | TRBJ2-7 | NA | TRBV7-8 | TGTGCCAGCAGTAGGGGGTTTCTTGCGTACGAGCAGTACTTC | CASSRGFLAYEQYF
few | TRBJ2-7 | TRBD1 | TRBV5-1 | TGCGCCAGCAGCTTGGTGGGACAGGGAGGCGAGCAGTACTTC | CASSLVGQGGEQYF